This T cell receptor beta chain was recorded in a study of cytomegalovirus exposure and HLA in healthy donors. This CDR3 is 14 amino acids long. CDR1 is KGHSH, CDR2 LQKENI, per germline. Amplification used 60 Vbeta primers and 13 Jbeta primers. Only in-frame clones appear in the TCRdb table, and some are missing; sequencing was by immunoSEQ multiplex PCR. The sample yields 60,000 to 70,000 clones, around 64% seen once. The origin of this receptor is a woman aged 50 to 65 in good health and CMV-seronegative. V is TRBV18 and J is TRBJ2-5; 7 positions match TRBD1. The J call may not be correct, given that the DNA end is closer to TRBJ2-7. The specimen sequenced was PBMCs. The CDR3 bases are TGTGCCAGCTCTCGAGACAGGGACTCCTACGAGCAGTACTTC. As protein: CASSRDRDSYEQYF.